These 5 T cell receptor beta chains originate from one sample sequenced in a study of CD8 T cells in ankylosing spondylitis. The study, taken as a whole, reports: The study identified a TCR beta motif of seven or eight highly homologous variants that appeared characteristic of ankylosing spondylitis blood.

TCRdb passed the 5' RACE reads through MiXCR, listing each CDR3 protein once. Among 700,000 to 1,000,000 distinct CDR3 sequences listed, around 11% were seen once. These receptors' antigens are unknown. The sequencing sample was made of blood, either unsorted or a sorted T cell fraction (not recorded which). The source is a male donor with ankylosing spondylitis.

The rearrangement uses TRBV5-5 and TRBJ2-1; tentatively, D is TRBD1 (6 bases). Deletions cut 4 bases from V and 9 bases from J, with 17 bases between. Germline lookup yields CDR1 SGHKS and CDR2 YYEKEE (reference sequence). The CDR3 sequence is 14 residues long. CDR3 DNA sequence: TGTGCCAGCAGCCCCGGGACCCTCAGGGGTGAGCAGTTCTTC. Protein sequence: CASSPGTLRGEQFF.

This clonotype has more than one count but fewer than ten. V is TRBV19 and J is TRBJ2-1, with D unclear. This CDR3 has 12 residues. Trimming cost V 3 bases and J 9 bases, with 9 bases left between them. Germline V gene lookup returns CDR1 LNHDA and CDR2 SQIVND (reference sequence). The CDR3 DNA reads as TGTGCCAGTAGTATGAGGCAGGCTGAGCAGTTCTTC. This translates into CASSMRQAEQFF.

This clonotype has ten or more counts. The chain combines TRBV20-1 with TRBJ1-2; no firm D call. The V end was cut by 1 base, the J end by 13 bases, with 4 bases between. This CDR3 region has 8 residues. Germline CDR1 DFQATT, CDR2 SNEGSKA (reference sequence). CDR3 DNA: TGCAGTGCTAGAGGGGGCACCTTC. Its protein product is CSARGGTF.

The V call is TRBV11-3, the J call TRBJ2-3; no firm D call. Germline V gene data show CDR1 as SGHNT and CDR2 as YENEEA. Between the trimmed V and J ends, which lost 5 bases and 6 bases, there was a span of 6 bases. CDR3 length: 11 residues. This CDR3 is CASSMGDTQYF. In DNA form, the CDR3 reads TGTGCCAGCAGCATGGGGGATACGCAGTATTTT.

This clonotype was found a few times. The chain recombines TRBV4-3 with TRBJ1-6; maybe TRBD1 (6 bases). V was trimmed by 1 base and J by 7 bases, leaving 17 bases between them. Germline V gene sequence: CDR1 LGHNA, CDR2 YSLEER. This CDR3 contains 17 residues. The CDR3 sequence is CASSQASGGARNSPLHF. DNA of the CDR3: TGCGCCAGCAGCCAAGCCTCCGGGGGGGCGAGGAATTCACCCCTCCACTTT.